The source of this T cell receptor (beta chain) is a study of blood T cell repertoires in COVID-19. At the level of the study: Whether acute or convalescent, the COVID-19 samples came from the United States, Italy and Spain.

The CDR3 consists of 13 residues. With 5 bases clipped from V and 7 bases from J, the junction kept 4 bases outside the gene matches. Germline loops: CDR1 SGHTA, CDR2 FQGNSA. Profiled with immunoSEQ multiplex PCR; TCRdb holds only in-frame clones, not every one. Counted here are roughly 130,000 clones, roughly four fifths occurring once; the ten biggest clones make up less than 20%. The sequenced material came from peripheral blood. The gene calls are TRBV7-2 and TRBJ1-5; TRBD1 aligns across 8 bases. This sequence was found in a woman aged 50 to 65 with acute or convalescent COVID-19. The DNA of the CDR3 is TGTGCCAGCAGCCAGGGGGCGCGGCAGCCCCAGCATTTT. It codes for CASSQGARQPQHF.